This TCR beta chain emerged from a study of CD8+CD57+ T cells in acquired aplastic anemia. About the research overall: Sorted CD4+ and CD8+ cells gave a mean 3.2 ug DNA, range roughly 0.18 to 27.4 ug.

Before being chosen for sequencing, patients had shown CD8+CD57+ cell expansion by flow cytometry. This CDR3 is 12 amino acids long. V lost 1 base to trimming and J lost 6 bases, with 3 bases between them. Germline loops: CDR1 SEHNR, CDR2 FQNEAQ (reference sequence). The TCR beta profiling, which covered VDJ combination and CDR3 sequence, was carried out using genomic DNA as the template. TCRdb re-analysed the reads in MiXCR, keeping a single row per CDR3 protein. The sample carries about 120,000 distinct CDR3 sequences, roughly 55% recorded once. The sample taken for sequencing was sorted CD4+, CD8+, or CD8+CD57+ T cells (not recorded which) from PBMCs. This chain uses TRBV7-9 with TRBJ2-2; no definite D call. This clonotype was obtained from a human donor with aplastic anemia. The CDR3 region has the DNA TGTGCCAGCAGCTTAGAATCCGGGGAGCTGTTTTTT. Translating it yields CASSLESGELFF.